Shown below are 29 T cell receptor beta chains from a single sample sequenced in a study of post-analysis software for immune sequencing data. No cognate antigen is known for these TCRs. Study-level points and caveats: With TRBV5-6, TRBV5-1 and TRBV20-1 included, about five TRBV segments were more frequent in patients than in controls.

Tagging with unique molecular identifiers was a feature of the TCR beta cDNA libraries. TCRdb reprocessed the PCR reads with MiXCR, giving one entry per CDR3 protein. The sample yields over 150,000 distinct CDR3 sequences, roughly 31% seen once. The sample taken for sequencing was blood. Receptor source: a girl between 10 and 17 years old with multiple sclerosis.

This rearrangement joins TRBV12-3 or TRBV12-4 to TRBJ1-6, with D tentatively TRBD1 (6 bases). The CDR3 has 18 amino acids. Trimming pared 0 bases from V and 7 bases from J, leaving 19 bases between. CDR3 loop: CASSLARGEGVTNSPLHF. DNA for the CDR3: TGTGCCAGCAGTTTAGCTAGGGGGGAGGGTGTAACCAATTCACCCCTCCACTTT.

This clonotype was observed a few times. The chain recombines TRBV9 with TRBJ1-2, with D possibly being TRBD1 (6 bases). V shed 0 bases and J shed 4 bases, with 10 bases lying between them. The CDR3 spans 14 residues. Germline CDR1 and CDR2: SGDLS and YYNGEE. The CDR3 sequence: CASSVDGTSYGYTF. CDR3 coding DNA: TGTGCCAGCAGCGTAGATGGGACATCCTATGGCTACACCTTC.

Concerning this clonotype itself: At one end, the junction sequence differs from germline, possibly due to a read error. This chain joins TRBV5-4 and TRBJ2-2; 12 nucleotides align to TRBD2. Germline-derived CDR1 and CDR2 are SGHNT and YYREEE (reference sequence). The CDR3 consists of 15 residues. CDR3 sequence reads: CAGSPGLAGPGELFF. CDR3 bases: TGTGCCGGCAGCCCTGGACTAGCGGGGCCCGGGGAGCTGTTTTTT. Combining the CDR3 with reference TRBV5-4 and TRBJ2-2 gives the whole variable domain ETGVTQSPTHLIKTRGQQVTLRCSSQSGHNTVSWYQQALGQGPQFIFQYYREEENGRGNFPPRFSGLQFPNYSSELNVNALELDDSALYLCAGSPGLAGPGELFFGEGSRLTVL.

This clonotype was seen more than once but under ten times. In DNA, the CDR3 is TGCAGCGTTGAATACAGGGGGCCCTATGGCTACACCTTC. It specifies CSVEYRGPYGYTF. The rearrangement uses TRBV29-1 and TRBJ1-2, with 9 bases matching TRBD1. Per the germline V gene, CDR1 is SQVTM and CDR2 is ANQGSEA. With V trimmed by 2 bases and J by 4 bases, 2 bases remained unmatched. The CDR3 is made up of 13 amino acids.

As to this clonotype: This could be a read error, since a much larger clone is one nucleotide away. This CDR3 fails to terminate in the conserved phenylalanine or tryptophan, so it likely reflects a read error. The rearrangement links TRBV5-1 to TRBJ2-1; unclear D gene. Germline loops: CDR1 SGHRS, CDR2 YFSETQ. This CDR3 contains 14 residues. V dropped 4 bases and J dropped 8 bases, with 16 bases sitting between them. The CDR3 DNA reads as TGCGCCAGCAGCGTATTGACCCCGTGGGATGAGCAGTTCCTC. Translated: CASSVLTPWDEQFL.

This clonotype has a handful of counts. J is TRBJ1-2 and V is TRBV27; 8 positions agree with TRBD1. With V trimmed by 7 bases and J by 3 bases, 4 bases remained unmatched. There are 13 residues in the CDR3. Germline V gene data show CDR1 as MNHEY and CDR2 as SMNVEV (reference sequence). The CDR3 reads CASKPQGDYGYTF. CDR3 sequence (DNA): TGTGCCAGCAAACCACAGGGGGACTATGGCTACACCTTC.

This clonotype occurred many times. The CDR3 DNA reads TGCAGTGCTAGAGAGGCTAGCGGGAGTGCCTACGAGCAGTACTTC. It codes for CSAREASGSAYEQYF. This chain connects TRBV20-1 to TRBJ2-7, with TRBD2 matching 10 bases. Germline trimming cut 0 bases from V and 2 bases from J; bases unmatched to any gene: 4. The CDR3 totals 15 residues. Germline-derived CDR1 and CDR2 are DFQATT and SNEGSKA (reference sequence).

This clonotype was seen at least ten times. The chain uses TRBV28 and TRBJ2-5, with D possibly matching TRBD1 (5 bases). The V gene lost 4 bases and the J gene lost 5 bases, with 20 bases spanning the gap. The germline V gene encodes CDR1 MDHEN and CDR2 SYDVKM. The length of the CDR3 is 16 residues. The CDR3 DNA reads TGTGCCAGCAGTTCCCCAGGGCCAGGCGGCTTGGAGACCCAGTACTTC. It yields the protein CASSSPGPGGLETQYF.

This clonotype appeared many times. The chain has TRBV4-1 and TRBJ2-7, with a possible D match to TRBD2 (5 bases). The CDR3 contains 13 residues. V was pared by 5 bases and J by 3 bases, with 11 bases between. Germline V CDR1 and CDR2: MGHRA, YSYEKL. In DNA form, the CDR3 reads TGCGCCAGCAGCTCCGGGGATTTCTACGAGCAGTACTTC. It codes for CASSSGDFYEQYF.

This chain links TRBV30 with TRBJ2-1; D is possibly TRBD2 (5 bases). This CDR3 spans 14 amino acids. Germline V gives CDR1 GTSNPN, CDR2 SVGIG (reference sequence). Trimming left V 4 bases short and J 0 bases short, with 10 bases between. Here the CDR3 reads CAWNGETSYNEQFF. The DNA for the CDR3 is TGTGCCTGGAATGGGGAGACCTCCTACAATGAGCAGTTCTTC.

In its sample, this clonotype was seen many times. The chain links TRBV28 to TRBJ2-7; possibly TRBD2 for D (5 bases). Germline CDR1 is MDHEN and CDR2 is SYDVKM. This CDR3 has 16 residues. Trimming removed 2 bases from V and 1 base from J, with 15 bases in between. CDR3 residues: CASSLPPPWESYEQYF. The CDR3 nucleotides are TGTGCCAGCAGTTTACCCCCCCCATGGGAGTCCTACGAGCAGTACTTC.

This rearrangement joins TRBV7-9 to TRBJ2-5, with 7 positions matching TRBD1. Germline V gene data show CDR1 as SEHNR and CDR2 as FQNEAQ (reference sequence). The J segment lost 4 bases and the V segment lost 4 bases, leaving 3 bases of the junction unmatched. The CDR3 totals 13 residues. The CDR3 DNA follows: TGTGCCAGCAGCTATAGGGGGCCAGAGACCCAGTACTTC. It translates to CASSYRGPETQYF. Complete variable domain (other parts from reference TRBV7-9 and TRBJ2-5): DTGVSQNPRHKITKRGQNVTFRCDPISEHNRLYWYRQTLGQGPEFLTYFQNEAQLEKSRLLSDRFSAERPKGSFSTLEIQRTEQGDSAMYLCASSYRGPETQYFGPGTRLLVL.

This clonotype was seen many times. This chain uses TRBV15 with TRBJ2-5; D perhaps matches TRBD1 (5 bases). Between the trimmed V and J ends, which lost 0 bases and 1 base, there was a span of 9 bases. The CDR3 length is 15 residues. Germline CDR1 and CDR2: LNHNV and YYDKDF (reference sequence). The chain's CDR3 is CATSREGATQETQYF. In DNA form, the CDR3 reads TGTGCCACCAGCAGAGAAGGGGCGACCCAAGAGACCCAGTACTTC.

The chain links TRBV30 to TRBJ1-1; the match to TRBD1 covers 8 bases. The germline CDR1 and CDR2 sequences are GTSNPN and SVGIG (reference sequence). Trimming at V came to 3 bases and at J to 1 base, leaving 4 bases not matched to a gene. This CDR3 contains 14 residues. The CDR3 bases are TGTGCCTGGAGGGCCGGGACAGGGAACACTGAAGCTTTCTTT. Its translation is CAWRAGTGNTEAFF. The whole variable domain, filled in from reference TRBV30 and TRBJ1-1, reads SQTIHQWPATLVQPVGSPLSLECTVEGTSNPNLYWYRQAAGRGLQLLFYSVGIGQISSEVPQNLSASRPQDRQFILSSKKLLLSDSGFYLCAWRAGTGNTEAFFGQGTRLTVV.

This clonotype was seen a few times. The chain has TRBV18 and TRBJ2-6, with D perhaps TRBD2 (6 bases). V was pared by 3 bases and J by 0 bases, with 6 bases between. The germline CDR1 and CDR2 sequences are KGHSH and LQKENI. This CDR3 region has 15 residues. This CDR3 is CASSPGGSGANVLTF. Written as DNA, the CDR3 is TGTGCCAGCTCACCCGGGGGCTCTGGGGCCAACGTCCTGACTTTC.

CDR3 in amino acids: CATSRDPGQGNEQFF. The CDR3 DNA sequence: TGTGCCACCAGCAGAGATCCAGGGCAGGGCAATGAGCAGTTCTTC. The chain couples TRBV15 to TRBJ2-1; D perhaps matches TRBD1 (5 bases). Germline V lookup: CDR1 LNHNV, CDR2 YYDKDF (reference sequence). Trimming took 0 bases from V and 6 from J, leaving 12 bases between them. This CDR3 contains 15 residues. The full variable domain, with the rest looked up from reference TRBV15 and TRBJ2-1, is DAMVIQNPRYQVTQFGKPVTLSCSQTLNHNVMYWYQQKSSQAPKLLFHYYDKDFNNEADTPDNFQSRRPNTSFCFLDIRSPGLGDTAMYLCATSRDPGQGNEQFFGPGTRLTVL.

The rearrangement uses TRBV3-1 and TRBJ1-1; D remains ambiguous. Germline V lookup: CDR1 LGHDT, CDR2 YNNKEL (reference sequence). This CDR3 contains 15 residues. V lost 3 bases to trimming and J lost 6 bases, with 17 bases between them. CDR3 coding DNA: TGTGCCAGCAGCCACTCCTTAGAAGTCCTCGCTGAAGCTTTCTTT. Its protein product is CASSHSLEVLAEAFF.

This clonotype appeared many times. The genes are TRBV15 and TRBJ2-4; D is uncertain. The CDR3 has 13 residues. V lost 4 bases to trimming and J lost 1 base, with 5 bases between them. CDR1 LNHNV and CDR2 YYDKDF come from the germline V gene (reference sequence). CDR3 amino acids: CATSTEAKNIQYF. CDR3 nucleotides: TGTGCCACCAGCACGGAGGCCAAAAACATTCAGTACTTC.

This clonotype has a count of ten or more. V usage is TRBV29-1 and J usage is TRBJ1-2; D is undetermined. V was pared by 4 bases and J by 6 bases, with 15 bases between. Germline V CDR1 and CDR2: SQVTM, ANQGSEA. The CDR3 covers 13 residues. The CDR3 sequence is CSVVSGSPDGYTF. In DNA, the CDR3 is TGCAGCGTTGTAAGTGGGTCCCCAGATGGCTACACCTTC.

In this sample, this clonotype turned up a few times. The gene calls are TRBV3-1 and TRBJ2-3; D unclear. From germline, CDR1 is LGHDT and CDR2 YNNKEL (reference sequence). Trimming took off 3 bases at V and 5 bases at J, with 9 bases between the two ends. CDR3 size: 13 residues. DNA of the CDR3: TGTGCCAGCAGCCAGCTAGTCATAGATACGCAGTATTTT. It yields the protein CASSQLVIDTQYF.

This clonotype appeared a few times. V usage is TRBV5-1 and J usage is TRBJ1-3; no firm D call. The CDR3 extends over 13 amino acids. Trimming removed 4 bases from V and 12 bases from J, with 17 bases in between. CDR1 and CDR2 (germline): SGHRS, YFSETQ. CDR3 amino acids: CASSPISGRVIYF. The CDR3 bases are TGCGCCAGCAGCCCAATTTCCGGGAGAGTCATATATTTT.

A note on this clonotype: A much more abundant neighbour one base away suggests this may be a read error. The chain combines TRBV3-1 with TRBJ2-1, with 7 bases fitting TRBD1. CDR3 length: 12 amino acids. CDR1 is LGHDT and CDR2 is YNNKEL in the germline V gene (reference sequence). As DNA, the CDR3 is TGTGCCAGCGGCCAAGAGGGGACAGATCAGTTCTTC. Protein sequence: CASGQEGTDQFF.

This clonotype has a handful of counts. CDR3 region: CASSPRWGGYTEAFF. CDR3 bases: TGTGCCAGCAGCCCTCGTTGGGGAGGGTACACTGAAGCTTTCTTT. The rearrangement links TRBV7-9 to TRBJ1-1; D gene ambiguous. The CDR3 loop spans 15 amino acids. Germline V gives CDR1 SEHNR, CDR2 FQNEAQ (reference sequence). V shed 5 bases and J shed 3 bases, with 16 bases lying between them.

This chain joins TRBV5-1 and TRBJ2-7; the match to TRBD1 covers 9 bases. The CDR3 has 15 residues. The J segment lost 3 bases and the V segment lost 0 bases, leaving 4 bases of the junction unmatched. Per germline, CDR1 SGHRS and CDR2 YFSETQ. The CDR3 DNA sequence: TGCGCCAGCAGCTTGGAGAGGGGACAGGGCTACGAGCAGTACTTC. It translates to CASSLERGQGYEQYF. Drawing the rest from reference TRBV5-1 and TRBJ2-7, the complete variable domain is KAGVTQTPRYLIKTRGQQVTLSCSPISGHRSVSWYQQTPGQGLQFLFEYFSETQRNKGNFPGRFSGRQFSNSRSEMNVSTLELGDSALYLCASSLERGQGYEQYFGPGTRLTVT.

The rearrangement uses TRBV5-1 and TRBJ1-1; a possible D gene is TRBD1 (5 bases). V lost 5 bases, J lost 4 bases, and 18 bases lay in between. Germline lookup yields CDR1 SGHRS and CDR2 YFSETQ. The CDR3 has 15 amino acids. CDR3 loop: CASSRVGGEGTEAFF. CDR3 DNA sequence: TGCGCCAGCAGTCGCGTGGGGGGTGAGGGCACTGAAGCTTTCTTT.

This clonotype has just a few counts. J is TRBJ2-1 and V is TRBV3-1; D assignment may be TRBD1 or TRBD2 (6 bases each). The germline V gene has CDR1 LGHDT and CDR2 YNNKEL (reference sequence). Trimming took 8 bases from V and 3 from J, leaving 20 bases between them. This CDR3 has 16 residues. The CDR3 DNA reads as TGTGCCAGCCAAGGGGGGCCCTTGGGGGTCTACAATGAGCAGTTCTTC. It is translated as CASQGGPLGVYNEQFF.

Comments on this clonotype: A much more abundant neighbour one base away suggests this may be a read error. As the CDR3 is not closed by the conserved phenylalanine or tryptophan, this likely results from a read error. The chain has TRBV28 and TRBJ2-5, with TRBD2 matching 9 bases. The CDR3 runs to 14 residues. The germline gives CDR1 MDHEN, CDR2 SYDVKM. Trimming at V came to 7 bases and at J to 5 bases, leaving 8 bases not matched to a gene. In DNA form, the CDR3 reads TGTGCCAGCACCTTTGGACTAGCGCGGGAGACCCAGTACGTC. It is translated as CASTFGLARETQYV.

The chain links TRBV24-1 to TRBJ2-4; 7 positions agree with TRBD1. V was pared by 5 bases and J by 13 bases, with 10 bases of the junction left unmatched. The V gene's germline CDR1 is KGHDR and CDR2 SFDVKD. CDR3 length: 13 amino acids. CDR3 amino acids: CATSAWTGDKQYF. CDR3 nucleotides: TGTGCCACCAGTGCCTGGACAGGCGACAAGCAGTACTTC.

This clonotype was observed a few times. A much bigger clone sits one base away, suggesting this may be a read error. The chain couples TRBV18 to TRBJ2-5; 9 bases map to TRBD1. The DNA end is a closer match to TRBJ2-7, so the J assignment may be wrong. This CDR3 has 16 residues. CDR1 KGHSH and CDR2 LQKENI come from the germline V gene. The CDR3 loop is CASSPLARDRVHEQYF. As DNA, the CDR3 is TGTGCCAGCTCACCACTAGCCCGGGACAGGGTTCACGAGCAGTACTTC.